Reported below is one T cell receptor beta chain. Trimming removed 5 bases from V and 11 bases from J, with 19 bases in between. The germline V gene encodes CDR1 SGHNT and CDR2 YENEEA. There are 14 residues in the CDR3. This entry comes from a study of PD-L1 blockade in urothelial cancer. Method: immunoSEQ multiplex PCR; TCRdb's copy keeps in-frame clones and lacks some. The profile covers approximately 65,000 clones, with around 90% appearing a single time and roughly 3.3% taken by the ten largest. The input for sequencing was PBMCs, taken around atezolizumab (anti-PD-L1) treatment. The clonotype comes from a man between 60 and 75 years old with urothelial cancer. V gene TRBV11-3 combines with J gene TRBJ2-1; a possible D gene is TRBD1 (6 bases). DNA of the CDR3: TGTGCCAGCAGCGTACGACCAGGGGTGGGGCAGCAGTTCTTC. Its protein product is CASSVRPGVGQQFF. Filled out from reference TRBV11-3 and TRBJ2-1, the complete variable domain reads EAGVVQSPRYKIIEKKQPVAFWCNPISGHNTLYWYLQNLGQGPELLIRYENEEAVDDSQLPKDRFSAERLKGVDSTLKIQPAELGDSAVYLCASSVRPGVGQQFFGPGTRLTVL.